Included here is one TCR beta chain sequence, with context. Its antigen is unknown. Per-base quality was not reported, and no clone a single base away is much larger than it. The library was built by means of the immunoSEQ multiplex PCR assay. Per the source publication's procedure: To diagnose cytomegalovirus status from the catalog of TCR beta chain sequences, a statistical classification framework was built. In TCRdb, the immuneACCESS table is reduced to in-frame sequences with V and J assigned. These tables do not hold every clone; where another copy was compared, an unresolved V gene accounts for under half, and the others remain unexplained. That table supplies the V and J calls and clone size; D and trimming were determined from the DNA. This sample holds over 150,000 clones; 80% to 90% were observed only once. The ten top clones hold around 15% of the sample. The sample is drawn from a study of cytomegalovirus exposure and HLA in healthy donors (TCRdb year 2017). For context, the study as a whole: According to a later analysis, one platform produced both the 120 validation repertoires and the 670 or so repertoires of the first cohort. The study aimed to test whether signatures of past pathogen exposure could be identified by cataloging public T cell receptors. Along with the roughly 670-subject first cohort, a separate validation cohort of over a hundred different subjects was used. High-throughput TCR immunosequencing, statistical association of individual TCRs with disease status, and machine learning were combined to predict cytomegalovirus infection status.

Separate from the roughly 660-subject first cohort, the validation cohort of about 120 subjects was the group to which the donors belonged. From its cysteine to its phenylalanine, the CDR3 spans 17 amino acids. The retained sequence is limited to the CDR3, 51 bases, with the frame set at the first base. CDR1 and CDR2 are read off the germline V gene (reference sequence) as SEHNR and FQNEAQ. The junction shows trimming of 5 bases on V and 5 bases on J, and the gene matches do not reach 15 bases of it. The paper as a whole reports these results and caveats: In a later analysis, TCRs clustered in the first cohort were found to also tend to co-occur in the 100 to 150 validation repertoires, with 90% to 95% of cluster scores above 0. According to the authors, the approach could potentially be generalized to other disease states and immunological phenotypes. The classifier was reported to diagnose cytomegalovirus status with high specificity and sensitivity in both the original cohort and the validation cohort. The study gave a list of under 200 TCR beta chains associated with cytomegalovirus. A few of the identified cytomegalovirus-associated TCR beta chains were confirmed in vitro to be specific for cytomegalovirus antigens. Most TCR sequences were observed very rarely across donors, whereas some public TCRs were present in many individuals. A later analysis lacked HLA typing for the validation cohort, so it scored co-occurrence in that cohort across all 120 or so repertoires.

Here the chain combines TRBV7-9 and TRBJ2-4; 7 central nucleotides agree with TRBD1. This clonotype was sampled from a woman aged 25 to 45 in good health and CMV-seropositive. Sequenced material: PBMCs. The CDR3 reads as follows: CASSPTMTGMVQNIQYF. The nucleotide sequence reads TGTGCCAGCAGCCCCACGATGACAGGGATGGTTCAAAACATTCAGTACTTC.